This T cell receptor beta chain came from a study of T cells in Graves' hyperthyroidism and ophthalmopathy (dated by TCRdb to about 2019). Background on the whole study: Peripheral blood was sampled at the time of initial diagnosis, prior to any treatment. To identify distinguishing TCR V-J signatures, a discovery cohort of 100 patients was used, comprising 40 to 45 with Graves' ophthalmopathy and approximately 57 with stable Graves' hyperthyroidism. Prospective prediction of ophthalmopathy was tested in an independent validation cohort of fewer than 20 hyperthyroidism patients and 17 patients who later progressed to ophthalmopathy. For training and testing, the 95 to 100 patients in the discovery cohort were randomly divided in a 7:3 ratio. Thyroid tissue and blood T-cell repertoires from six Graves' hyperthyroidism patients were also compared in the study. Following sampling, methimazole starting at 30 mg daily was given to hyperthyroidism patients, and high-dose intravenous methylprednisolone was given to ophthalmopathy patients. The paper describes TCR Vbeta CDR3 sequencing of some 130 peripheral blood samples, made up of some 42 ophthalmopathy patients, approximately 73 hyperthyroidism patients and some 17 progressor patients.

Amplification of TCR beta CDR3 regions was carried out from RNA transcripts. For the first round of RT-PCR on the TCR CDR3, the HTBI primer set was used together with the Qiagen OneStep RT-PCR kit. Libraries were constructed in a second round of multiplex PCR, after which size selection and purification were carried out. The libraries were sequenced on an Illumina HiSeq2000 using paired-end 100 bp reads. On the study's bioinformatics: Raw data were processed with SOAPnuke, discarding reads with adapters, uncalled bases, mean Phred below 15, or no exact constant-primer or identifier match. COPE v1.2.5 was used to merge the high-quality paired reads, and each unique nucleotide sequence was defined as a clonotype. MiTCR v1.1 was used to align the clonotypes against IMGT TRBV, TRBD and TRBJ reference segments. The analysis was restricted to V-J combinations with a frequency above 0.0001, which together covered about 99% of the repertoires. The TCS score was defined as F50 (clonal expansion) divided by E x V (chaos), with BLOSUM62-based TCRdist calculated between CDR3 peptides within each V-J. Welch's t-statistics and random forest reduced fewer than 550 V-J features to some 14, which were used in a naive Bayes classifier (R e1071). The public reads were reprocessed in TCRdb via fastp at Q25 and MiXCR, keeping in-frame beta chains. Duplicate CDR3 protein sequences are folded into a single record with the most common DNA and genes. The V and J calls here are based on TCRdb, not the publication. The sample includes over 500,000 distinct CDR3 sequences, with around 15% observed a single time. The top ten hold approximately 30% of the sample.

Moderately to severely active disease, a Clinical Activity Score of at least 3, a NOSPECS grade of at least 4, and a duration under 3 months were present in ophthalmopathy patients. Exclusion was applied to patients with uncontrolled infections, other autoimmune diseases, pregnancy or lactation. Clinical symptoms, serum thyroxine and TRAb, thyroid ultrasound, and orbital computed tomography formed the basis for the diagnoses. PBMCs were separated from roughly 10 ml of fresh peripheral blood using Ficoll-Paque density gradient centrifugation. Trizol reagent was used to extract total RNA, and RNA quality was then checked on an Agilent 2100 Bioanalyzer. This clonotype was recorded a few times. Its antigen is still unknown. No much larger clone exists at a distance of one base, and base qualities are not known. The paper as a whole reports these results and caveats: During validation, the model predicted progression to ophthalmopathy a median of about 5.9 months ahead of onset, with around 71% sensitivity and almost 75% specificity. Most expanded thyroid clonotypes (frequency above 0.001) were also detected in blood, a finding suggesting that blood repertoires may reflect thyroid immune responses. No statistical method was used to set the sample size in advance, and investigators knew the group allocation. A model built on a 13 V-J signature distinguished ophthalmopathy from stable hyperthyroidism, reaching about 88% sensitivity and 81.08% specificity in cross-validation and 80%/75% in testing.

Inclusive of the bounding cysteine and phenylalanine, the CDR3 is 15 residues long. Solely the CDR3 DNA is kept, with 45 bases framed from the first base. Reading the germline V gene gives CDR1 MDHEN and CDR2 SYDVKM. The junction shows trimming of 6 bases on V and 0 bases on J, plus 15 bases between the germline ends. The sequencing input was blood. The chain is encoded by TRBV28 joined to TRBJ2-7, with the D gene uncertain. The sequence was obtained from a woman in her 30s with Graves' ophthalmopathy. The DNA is TGTGCCAGCAGCCTCCCGGGTGCTTCCTCCTACGAGCAGTACTTC. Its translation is CASSLPGASSYEQYF.